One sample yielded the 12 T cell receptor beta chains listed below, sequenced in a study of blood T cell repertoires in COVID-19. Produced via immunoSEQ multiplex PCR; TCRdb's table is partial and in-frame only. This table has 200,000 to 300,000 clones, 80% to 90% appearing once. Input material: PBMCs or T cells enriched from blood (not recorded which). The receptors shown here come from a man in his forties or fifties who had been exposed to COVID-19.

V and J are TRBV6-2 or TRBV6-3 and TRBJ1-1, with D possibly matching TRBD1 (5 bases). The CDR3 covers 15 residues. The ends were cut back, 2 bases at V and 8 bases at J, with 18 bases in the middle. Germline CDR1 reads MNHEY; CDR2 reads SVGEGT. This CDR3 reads CASSYAGAPAAEAFF. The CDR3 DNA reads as TGTGCCAGCAGTTACGCTGGGGCCCCAGCAGCGGAAGCTTTCTTT.

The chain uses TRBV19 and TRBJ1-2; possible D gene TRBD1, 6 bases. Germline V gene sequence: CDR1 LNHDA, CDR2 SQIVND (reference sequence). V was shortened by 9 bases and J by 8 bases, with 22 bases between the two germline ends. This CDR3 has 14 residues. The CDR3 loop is CASQATGLIGGYTF. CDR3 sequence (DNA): TGTGCCAGCCAAGCAACAGGGCTTATCGGCGGCTACACCTTC.

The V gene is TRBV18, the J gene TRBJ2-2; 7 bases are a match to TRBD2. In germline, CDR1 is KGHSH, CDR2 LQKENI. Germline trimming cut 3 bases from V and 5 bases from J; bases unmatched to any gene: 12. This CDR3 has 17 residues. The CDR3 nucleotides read TGTGCCAGCTCACCTACTGGGACTATTTATAATACCGGGGAGCTGTTTTTT. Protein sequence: CASSPTGTIYNTGELFF.

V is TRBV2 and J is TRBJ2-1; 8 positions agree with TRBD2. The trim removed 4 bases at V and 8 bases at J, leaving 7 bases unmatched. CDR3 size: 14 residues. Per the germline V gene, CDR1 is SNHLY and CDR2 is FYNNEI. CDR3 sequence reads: CASSVTAGEDEQFF. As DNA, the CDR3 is TGTGCCAGCAGTGTTACAGCGGGGGAGGATGAGCAGTTCTTC. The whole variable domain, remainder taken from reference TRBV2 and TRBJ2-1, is EPEVTQTPSHQVTQMGQEVILRCVPISNHLYFYWYRQILGQKVEFLVSFYNNEISEKSEIFDDQFSVERPDGSNFTLKIRSTKLEDSAMYFCASSVTAGEDEQFFGPGTRLTVL.

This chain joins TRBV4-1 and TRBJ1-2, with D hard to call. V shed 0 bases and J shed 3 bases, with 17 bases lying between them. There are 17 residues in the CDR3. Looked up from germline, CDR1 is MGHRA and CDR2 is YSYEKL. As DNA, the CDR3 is TGCGCCAGCAGCCAAGATGCCGTCGGGTTTCGTGACTATGGCTACACCTTC. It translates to CASSQDAVGFRDYGYTF.

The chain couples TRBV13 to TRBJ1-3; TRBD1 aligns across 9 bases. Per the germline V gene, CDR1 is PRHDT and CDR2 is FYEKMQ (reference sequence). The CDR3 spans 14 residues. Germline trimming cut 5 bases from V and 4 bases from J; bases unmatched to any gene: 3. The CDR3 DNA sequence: TGTGCCAGCAGCGAGGGACAGGGAGGAAACACCATATATTTT. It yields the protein CASSEGQGGNTIYF. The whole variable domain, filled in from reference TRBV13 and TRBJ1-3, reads AAGVIQSPRHLIKEKRETATLKCYPIPRHDTVYWYQQGPGQDPQFLISFYEKMQSDKGSIPDRFSAQQFSDYHSELNMSSLELGDSALYFCASSEGQGGNTIYFGEGSWLTVV.

The CDR3 protein is CASINAGGRYNYGYTF. The CDR3 bases are TGTGCCAGTATCAACGCCGGGGGACGATATAACTATGGCTACACCTTC. The V and J genes are TRBV28 and TRBJ1-2, with D possibly TRBD1 on 5 matching bases. CDR3 length: 16 amino acids. V lost 9 bases and J 1 base, leaving 21 bases between the germline ends. From germline, CDR1 is MDHEN and CDR2 SYDVKM.

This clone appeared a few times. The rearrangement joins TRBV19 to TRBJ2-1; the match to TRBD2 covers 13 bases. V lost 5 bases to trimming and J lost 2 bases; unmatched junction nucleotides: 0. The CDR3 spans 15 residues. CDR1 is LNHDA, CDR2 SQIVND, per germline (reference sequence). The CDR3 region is CASSGTSGTYNEQFF. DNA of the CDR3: TGTGCCAGTAGTGGGACTAGCGGGACCTACAATGAGCAGTTCTTC. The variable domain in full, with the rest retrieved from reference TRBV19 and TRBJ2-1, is DGGITQSPKYLFRKEGQNVTLSCEQNLNHDAMYWYRQDPGQGLRLIYYSQIVNDFQKGDIAEGYSVSREKKESFPLTVTSAQKNPTAFYLCASSGTSGTYNEQFFGPGTRLTVL.

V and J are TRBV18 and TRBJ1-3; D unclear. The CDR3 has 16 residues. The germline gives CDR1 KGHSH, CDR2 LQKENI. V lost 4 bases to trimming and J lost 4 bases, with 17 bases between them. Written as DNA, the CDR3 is TGTGCCAGCTCACAAAATCGGCGGGAAACAGGAAACACCATATATTTT. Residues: CASSQNRRETGNTIYF.

The CDR3: CASSVAASYTGELFF. As DNA, the CDR3 is TGTGCCAGCAGCGTCGCAGCTAGCTACACCGGGGAGCTGTTTTTT. The chain employs TRBV5-4 and TRBJ2-2; tentatively, D is TRBD2 (5 bases). Germline-derived CDR1 and CDR2 are SGHNT and YYREEE (reference sequence). This CDR3 is 15 amino acids long. V lost 4 bases and J lost 3, with 13 bases in between. Looking up the rest from reference TRBV5-4 and TRBJ2-2 gives the full variable domain: ETGVTQSPTHLIKTRGQQVTLRCSSQSGHNTVSWYQQALGQGPQFIFQYYREEENGRGNFPPRFSGLQFPNYSSELNVNALELDDSALYLCASSVAASYTGELFFGEGSRLTVL.

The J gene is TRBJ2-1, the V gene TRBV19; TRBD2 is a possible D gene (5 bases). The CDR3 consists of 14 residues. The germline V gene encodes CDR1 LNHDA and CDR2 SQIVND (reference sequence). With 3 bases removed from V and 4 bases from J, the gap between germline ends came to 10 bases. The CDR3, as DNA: TGTGCCAGTAGTATCCTAAGAGGGTACAATGAGCAGTTCTTC. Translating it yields CASSILRGYNEQFF.

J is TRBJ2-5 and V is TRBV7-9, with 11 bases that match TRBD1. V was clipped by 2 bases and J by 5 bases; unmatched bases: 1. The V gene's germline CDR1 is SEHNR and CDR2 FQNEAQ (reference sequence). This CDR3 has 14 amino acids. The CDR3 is CASSLWTGGETQYF. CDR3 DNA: TGTGCCAGCAGCTTATGGACAGGGGGCGAGACCCAGTACTTC.